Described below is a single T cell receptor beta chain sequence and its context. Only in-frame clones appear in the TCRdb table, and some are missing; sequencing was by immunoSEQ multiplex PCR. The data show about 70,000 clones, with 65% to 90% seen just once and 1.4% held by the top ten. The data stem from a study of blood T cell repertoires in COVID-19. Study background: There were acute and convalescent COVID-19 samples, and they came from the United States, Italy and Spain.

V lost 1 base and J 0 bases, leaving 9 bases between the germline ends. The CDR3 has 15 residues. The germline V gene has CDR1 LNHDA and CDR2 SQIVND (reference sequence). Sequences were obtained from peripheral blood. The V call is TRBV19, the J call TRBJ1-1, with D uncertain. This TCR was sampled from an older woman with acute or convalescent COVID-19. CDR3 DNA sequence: TGTGCCAGTAGTATAGTCGCCGGGGTGAACACTGAAGCTTTCTTT. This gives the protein CASSIVAGVNTEAFF.